This T cell receptor (beta chain) was sequenced in a study of shared clonotypes between healthy human individuals (dated by TCRdb to the early 2020s). About the investigation overall: Two women and a few men aged 18 to 49 years were included in the cohort. The study deeply sequenced blood TCR repertoires of five healthy adults to estimate repertoire size and the extent of clonotype sharing between individuals. For each donor, three plates each were used for CD4 naive and CD4 memory, two plates were used for CD8 naive, and one plate was used for CD8 memory. Leukapheresis yielded between about 0.9 and 10 billion PBMCs per donor. Libraries were prepared and TCR repertoires were sequenced by different laboratories using diverse techniques, in order to increase sequencing depth and limit assay-specific biases. Points the paper makes about the study in general: Only blood was sampled, and tissue TCR repertoires likely differ from those in blood. Larger estimated clonotype richness was generally found for naive subsets than for memory subsets. Pairwise subsampling led to the expectation that sequencing depth would affect the degree of clonotype sharing among donors. Compared with non-shared clonotypes, clonotypes shared by all four sorted-subset donors had higher generation probabilities. Incomplete sequencing was indicated by rarefaction of sorted-subset datasets, despite the large sequencing depth. Because the study included a small number of donors, the genetic and exposure-history diversity represented was limited. Sharing across a few donors was observed for 4.5% to 6.5% of naive CD4, over 3% of naive CD8, about 2.3% of memory CD4, and about 0.4% of memory CD8 clonotypes.

Using the deep immunoSEQ assay, multiplex PCR amplified TCR CDR3 regions from genomic DNA. For each cell subset, the extracted genomic DNA was distributed evenly across all wells of several immunoSEQ 96-well plates, and each plate served as one replicate. For sorted subsets, about 200 ng genomic DNA, equal to 30,000 or so T cell genomes, was loaded into each replicate PCR. Purified libraries were measured with a Qubit 3.0 fluorometer, size-checked on a Bioanalyzer 2100, and measured again with the KAPA Library Quantification kit. A separate single-read 150-cycle Illumina NextSeq 550 flow cell was used to sequence each immunoSEQ 96-well plate. Under the source paper's analysis protocol: Because the immunoSEQ output included only junctional sequences and no quality scores, the filtering could not be the same as the filtering used for full-length reads. To assign V/J genes and CDR3, sequences were annotated using PyIR, a Python wrapper for IgBLAST v1.9, with IMGT germline references. Any read was removed if the V/J assignment was weak (E-value above 1e-6), the CDR3 was missing, or the read contained stop codons, out-of-frame junctions, or ambiguous translated residues. A V3J clonotype was defined by an identical inferred V gene, J gene, and CDR3 amino acid sequence. The percentage overlap between two repertoires was calculated by dividing the number of shared unique clonotypes by the size of the smaller repertoire. Repertoire richness was assessed with RTK rarefaction, the Chao1 estimator, and Recon v2.1 estimates of unobserved clonotypes. For all TCRbeta clonotypes obtained by the gDNA method from four donors, generation probabilities were computed with OLGA. TCRdb retrieved this table from immuneACCESS and kept in-frame rearrangements only. Not all clones are present; in checked studies, unresolved V genes account for under half, and no reason is known for the remainder. V, J and clone size reflect that table, while D and trimming were determined from the DNA. Counted in this sample were around 1.9 million clones; approximately 94% of them appeared once. Roughly 1.7% of the sample belongs to the ten largest clones.

CD8 naive samples were CD45RO-negative cells positively selected for CCR7, giving a CD45RA+CCR7+ population that excluded TemRA cells. Healthy HIV-negative adults with no recently reported acute infections or vaccinations were included as donors. Every donor was a Caucasian adult living in Nashville, Tennessee, USA. After blood collection by leukapheresis, PBMCs were isolated using Ficoll-Histopaque density gradient centrifugation and then cryopreserved in the vapor phase of liquid nitrogen. Analytical flow cytometry was used to check the purity and quantity of every magnetically sorted T cell population. Each sorted fraction had its genomic DNA isolated and then quantified by UV absorbance on a Nanodrop 2000c. Regarding this clone: The clone's antigen remains unknown. No base quality values were provided; no much bigger clone lies one nucleotide off. The same CDR3 is also encoded by other DNA sequences in this sample.

From its cysteine to its phenylalanine, the CDR3 spans 15 amino acids. The DNA shown is the 45-base CDR3, in frame from base 1. Sequences SGHAT (CDR1) and FQNNGV (CDR2) are obtained from the germline V gene. V trim: 1 base; J trim: 2 bases; unmatched bases: 1. The sample consisted of naive CD8+ T cells from PBMCs. Taken with the paper, the label for cell subset or site translates to: CD45RA+CCR7+. This clonotype was sampled from a man between 18 and 35 years old in good health. Some clones in this sample may be carry-over from other donors' samples. The sequence joins TRBV11-2 to TRBJ2-1, and TRBD2 aligns with 8 junction nucleotides. The CDR3 is CASSLGLATYNEQFF. The DNA reads TGTGCCAGCAGCTTAGGACTAGCGACCTACAATGAGCAGTTCTTC.